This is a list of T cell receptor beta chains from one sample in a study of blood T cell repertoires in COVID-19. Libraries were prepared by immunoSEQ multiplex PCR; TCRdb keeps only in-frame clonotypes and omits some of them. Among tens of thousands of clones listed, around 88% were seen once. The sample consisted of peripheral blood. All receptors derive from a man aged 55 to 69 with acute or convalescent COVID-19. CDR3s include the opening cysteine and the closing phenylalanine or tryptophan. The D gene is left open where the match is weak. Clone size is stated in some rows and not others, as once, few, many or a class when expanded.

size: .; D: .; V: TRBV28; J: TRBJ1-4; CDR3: CASSPLLTTPSGKLFF; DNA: TGTGCCAGCAGTCCACTACTCACGACCCCCTCTGGAAAACTGTTTTTT
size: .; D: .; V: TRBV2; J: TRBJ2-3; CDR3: CASSEALVSTDTQYF; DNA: TGTGCCAGCAGTGAAGCACTGGTGAGCACAGATACGCAGTATTTT
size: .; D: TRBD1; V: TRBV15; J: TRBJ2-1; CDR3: CATSRPMGQLNNEQFF; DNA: TGTGCCACCAGCCGCCCTATGGGACAGCTTAACAATGAGCAGTTCTTC
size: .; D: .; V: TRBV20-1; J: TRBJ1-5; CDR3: CSASGGISRNQPQHF; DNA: TGCAGTGCTAGTGGGGGCATTTCAAGAAATCAGCCCCAGCATTTT
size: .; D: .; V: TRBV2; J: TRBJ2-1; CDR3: CASIGVRSTGGDEQFF; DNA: TGTGCCAGCATAGGAGTGCGCTCAACCGGTGGAGATGAGCAGTTCTTC
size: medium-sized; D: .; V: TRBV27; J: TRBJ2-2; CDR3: CASSLSDQGITGELFF; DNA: TGTGCCAGCAGTTTATCGGATCAGGGGATTACCGGGGAGCTGTTTTTT
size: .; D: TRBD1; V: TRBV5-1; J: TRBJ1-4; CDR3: CASSFRDREKLFF; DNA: TGCGCCAGCAGCTTCCGGGACAGAGAAAAACTGTTTTTT
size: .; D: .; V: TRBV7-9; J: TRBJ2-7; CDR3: CASSSIRAPYEQYF; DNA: TGTGCCAGCAGCTCGATCAGGGCCCCCTACGAGCAGTACTTC
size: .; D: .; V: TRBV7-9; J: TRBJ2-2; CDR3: CASSFTTRREQNTGELFF; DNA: TGTGCCAGCAGCTTCACTACGAGACGGGAGCAGAACACCGGGGAGCTGTTTTTT
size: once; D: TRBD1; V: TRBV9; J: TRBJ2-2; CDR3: CASSVGPPGQGTGELFF; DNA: TGTGCCAGCAGCGTAGGGCCTCCGGGACAGGGCACCGGGGAGCTGTTTTTT
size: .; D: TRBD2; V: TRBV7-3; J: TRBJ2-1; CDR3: CASSPVGVAGGEQFF; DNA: TGTGCCAGCAGCCCGGTCGGGGTAGCGGGAGGTGAGCAGTTCTTC
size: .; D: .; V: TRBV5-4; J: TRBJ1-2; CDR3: CASSLGLGYGYTF; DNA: TGTGCCAGCAGCTTGGGCCTAGGCTATGGCTACACCTTC
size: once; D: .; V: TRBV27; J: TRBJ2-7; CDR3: CASQISRTRWSEQYF; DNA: TGTGCCAGCCAAATTAGCAGGACACGGTGGAGCGAGCAGTACTTC
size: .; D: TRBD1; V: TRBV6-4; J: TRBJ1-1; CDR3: CASPQGQGGTEAFF; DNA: TGTGCCAGCCCCCAGGGACAGGGAGGGACTGAAGCTTTCTTT
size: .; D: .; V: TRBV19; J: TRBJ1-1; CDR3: CASIPDRNTEAFF; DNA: TGTGCCAGTATTCCAGACAGGAACACTGAAGCTTTCTTT
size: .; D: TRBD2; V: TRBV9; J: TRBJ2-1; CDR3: CASSVELAGTDEQFF; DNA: TGTGCCAGCAGCGTAGAACTAGCGGGAACGGATGAGCAGTTCTTC
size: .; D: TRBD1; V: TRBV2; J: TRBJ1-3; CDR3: CASIRTGGYSGNTIYF; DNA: TGTGCCAGCATTCGGACAGGGGGATACTCTGGAAACACCATATATTTT
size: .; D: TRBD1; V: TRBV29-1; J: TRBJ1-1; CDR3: CSASGQGNTEAFF; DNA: TGCAGCGCATCGGGACAGGGGAACACTGAAGCTTTCTTT
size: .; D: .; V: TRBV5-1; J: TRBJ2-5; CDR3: CASSLATQETQYF; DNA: TGCGCCAGCAGCTTGGCTACTCAAGAGACCCAGTACTTC
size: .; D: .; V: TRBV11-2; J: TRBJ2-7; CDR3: CASSSPQLTGKSSYEQYF; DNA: TGTGCCAGCAGCTCCCCGCAACTAACAGGAAAAAGCTCCTACGAGCAGTACTTC
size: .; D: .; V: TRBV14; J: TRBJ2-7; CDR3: CASSHDPRGEQYF; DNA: TGTGCCAGCAGCCACGACCCCCGGGGAGAGCAGTACTTC
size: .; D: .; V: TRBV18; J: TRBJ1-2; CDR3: CASSPGGDDYGYTF; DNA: TGTGCCAGCTCACCCGGCGGGGACGACTATGGCTACACCTTC
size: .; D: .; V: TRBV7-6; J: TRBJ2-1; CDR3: CANSAKGTPAAYNEQFF; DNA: TGTGCCAACAGCGCTAAGGGGACACCCGCGGCCTACAATGAGCAGTTCTTC
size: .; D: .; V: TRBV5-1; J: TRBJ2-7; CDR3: CASSSSGGTASYEQYF; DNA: TGCGCCAGCAGCTCTTCTGGGGGGACGGCATCCTACGAGCAGTACTTC
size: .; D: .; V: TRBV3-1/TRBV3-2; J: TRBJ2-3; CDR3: CASSQEIWASTDTQYF; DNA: TGTGCCAGCAGCCAAGAAATTTGGGCTAGCACAGATACGCAGTATTTT
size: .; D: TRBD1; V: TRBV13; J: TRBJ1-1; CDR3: CASSLPTGSGTEAFF; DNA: TGTGCCAGCAGCCTACCGACAGGGTCAGGAACTGAAGCTTTCTTT
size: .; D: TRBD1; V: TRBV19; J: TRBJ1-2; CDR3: CASVEDRGFGYTF; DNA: TGTGCCAGCGTCGAGGACAGGGGCTTCGGCTACACCTTC
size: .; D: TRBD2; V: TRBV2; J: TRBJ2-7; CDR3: CASSDGLAASSYEQYF; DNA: TGTGCCAGCAGTGACGGACTAGCGGCGAGCTCCTACGAGCAGTACTTC
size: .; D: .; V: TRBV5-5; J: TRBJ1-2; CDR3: CASSLMPRGYGYTF; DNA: TGTGCCAGCAGCTTGATGCCCCGGGGCTATGGCTACACCTTC
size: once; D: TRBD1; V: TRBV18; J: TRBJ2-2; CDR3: CASSQGQGDTGELFF; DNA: TGTGCCAGCTCACAGGGACAGGGGGACACCGGGGAGCTGTTTTTT
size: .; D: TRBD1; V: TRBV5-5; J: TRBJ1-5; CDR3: CASSLHPGTGSNQPQHF; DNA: TGTGCCAGCAGCTTACACCCCGGGACAGGGTCCAATCAGCCCCAGCATTTT
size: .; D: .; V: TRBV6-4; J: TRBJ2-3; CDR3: CASSEAGSTDTQYF; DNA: TGTGCCAGCAGTGAGGCAGGGTCCACAGATACGCAGTATTTT
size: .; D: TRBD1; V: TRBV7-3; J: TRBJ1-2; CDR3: CASSSRTGGLDGYTF; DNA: TGTGCCAGCAGTTCTCGGACAGGGGGTTTGGATGGCTACACCTTC
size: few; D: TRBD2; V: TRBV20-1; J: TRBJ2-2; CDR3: CSASLRGGIGELFF; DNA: TGCAGTGCTAGTCTCCGGGGGGGCATCGGGGAGCTGTTTTTT
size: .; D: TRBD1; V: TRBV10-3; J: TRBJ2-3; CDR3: CAIRNRQGITDTQYF; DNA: TGTGCCATCAGGAACCGACAGGGGATCACAGATACGCAGTATTTT
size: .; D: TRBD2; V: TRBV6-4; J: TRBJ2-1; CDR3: CASRQGLAGTGEQFF; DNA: TGTGCCAGCAGACAAGGACTAGCGGGAACAGGGGAGCAGTTCTTC
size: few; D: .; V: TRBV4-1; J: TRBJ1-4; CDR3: CASSQEGTTGEKLFF; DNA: TGCGCCAGCAGCCAAGAAGGGACAACGGGGGAAAAACTGTTTTTT
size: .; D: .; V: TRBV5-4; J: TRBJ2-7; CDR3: CASSGTLGSYEQYF; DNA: TGTGCCAGCAGCGGGACTCTTGGCTCCTACGAGCAGTACTTC
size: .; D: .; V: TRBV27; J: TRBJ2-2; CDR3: CASRVLDSWGGELFF; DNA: TGTGCCAGCAGGGTTTTGGACAGCTGGGGCGGGGAGCTGTTTTTT
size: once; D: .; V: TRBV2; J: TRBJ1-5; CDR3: CASSAVEGQPQHF; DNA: TGTGCCAGCAGTGCGGTCGAGGGTCAGCCCCAGCATTTT
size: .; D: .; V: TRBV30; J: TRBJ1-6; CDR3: CAWSRNRVLSPLHF; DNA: TGTGCCTGGAGTCGGAACAGGGTACTTTCACCCCTCCACTTT
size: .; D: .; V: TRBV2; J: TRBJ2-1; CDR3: CASSDLFYNEQFF; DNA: TGTGCCAGCAGTGATCTCTTCTACAATGAGCAGTTCTTC
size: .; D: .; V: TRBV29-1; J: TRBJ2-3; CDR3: CRAGTDTQYF; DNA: TGCAGAGCCGGTACAGATACGCAGTATTTT
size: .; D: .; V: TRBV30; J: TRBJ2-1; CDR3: CAWTYGGEQFF; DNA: TGTGCCTGGACGTACGGGGGAGAGCAGTTCTTC
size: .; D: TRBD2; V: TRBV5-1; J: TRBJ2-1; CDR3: CASSHPGLAIDDNEQFF; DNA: TGCGCCAGCAGCCACCCGGGACTAGCGATCGACGACAATGAGCAGTTCTTC
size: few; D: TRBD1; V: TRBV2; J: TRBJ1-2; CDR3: CASNPNRDRGGYTF; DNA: TGTGCCAGCAATCCAAACCGGGACAGGGGTGGCTACACCTTC
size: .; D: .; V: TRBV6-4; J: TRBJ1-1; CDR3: CASSVQVNTEAFF; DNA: TGTGCCAGCAGTGTCCAGGTGAACACTGAAGCTTTCTTT
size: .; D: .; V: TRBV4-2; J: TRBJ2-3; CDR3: CASSQVGLADITDTQYF; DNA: TGTGCCAGCAGCCAAGTTGGATTGGCGGACATTACAGATACGCAGTATTTT
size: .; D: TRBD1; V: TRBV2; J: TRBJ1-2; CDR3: CASSEFFPDRAYGYTF; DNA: TGTGCCAGCAGTGAATTTTTCCCAGACAGGGCCTATGGCTACACCTTC
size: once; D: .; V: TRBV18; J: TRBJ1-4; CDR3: CASSPRTPATNEKLFF; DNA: TGTGCCAGCTCACCACGGACACCAGCAACTAATGAAAAACTGTTTTTT
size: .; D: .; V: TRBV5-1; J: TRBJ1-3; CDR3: CASSPEIYYSGNTIYF; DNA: TGCGCCAGCAGCCCAGAAATCTACTACTCTGGAAACACCATATATTTT
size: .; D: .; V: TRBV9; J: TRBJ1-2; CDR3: CASSVVTANYGYTF; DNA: TGTGCCAGCAGCGTCGTCACGGCTAACTATGGCTACACCTTC
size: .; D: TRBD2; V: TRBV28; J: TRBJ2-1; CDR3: CATQSRTYRGVKFF; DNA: TGTGCCACCCAATCCCGGACCTACCGGGGGGTGAAGTTCTTC